This entry features one T cell receptor beta chain sequence. Its target is unknown. The entry originates in a study of T-cell memory formation after mild COVID-19. Study overall: TCR clusters were mostly confined to one donor each. Points from the study as a whole: That cross-reactive memory joined was suggested by some responding clones appearing in pre-infection memory.

TCRdb itself ran the 5' RACE reads through MiXCR, one entry per CDR3 protein. The sample gives about 620,000 distinct CDR3 sequences, about a sixth of which show up once; 12% is in the top ten. The sequence derives from an adult woman who had mild COVID-19 (a few samples of this study predate the infection). Cell type and time point are not known. Sequencing input: PBMCs or a T cell subset sorted from them (not recorded which).

The CDR3 nucleotides are TGTGCCACCGGGCGAGCTAGCGGGAGTAACCTCTACAATGAGCAGTTCTTC. This gives the protein CATGRASGSNLYNEQFF. The chain couples TRBV24-1 to TRBJ2-1, with 10 bases lining up with TRBD2. Germline V gene lookup returns CDR1 KGHDR and CDR2 SFDVKD. The V and J ends lost 9 bases and 3 bases, in that order; junction bases with no gene match: 13. The CDR3 runs 17 residues.